This T cell receptor beta chain emerged from a study of blood T cell repertoires in COVID-19. Study at large: Donors in the United States, Italy and Spain gave samples during acute or convalescent COVID-19.

As processed by the authors: Amplification with reference gene primers provided the estimates of nucleated cell counts. The repertoire was sequenced with immunoSEQ multiplex PCR; TCRdb's copy has only in-frame clones and lacks some. D and trimming were read from the DNA, whereas the V and J calls and clone size are those reported in that table. The sample consists of some 150,000 clones, 70% to 90% of them appearing once. Looked up from germline, CDR1 is SQVTM and CDR2 is ANQGSEA. The CDR3 sequence is 11 residues long. V was shortened by 6 bases and J by 7 bases, with 10 bases between the two germline ends.

The V and J genes are TRBV29-1 and TRBJ2-1; D gene uncertain. This clonotype was obtained from a woman aged 40-49 years who had recovered from COVID-19. The sequencing sample was made of PBMCs or T cells enriched from blood (not recorded which). The CDR3 loop is CSVPRSNEQFF. CDR3 nucleotide sequence: TGCAGCGTCCCCAGGTCGAATGAGCAGTTCTTC.